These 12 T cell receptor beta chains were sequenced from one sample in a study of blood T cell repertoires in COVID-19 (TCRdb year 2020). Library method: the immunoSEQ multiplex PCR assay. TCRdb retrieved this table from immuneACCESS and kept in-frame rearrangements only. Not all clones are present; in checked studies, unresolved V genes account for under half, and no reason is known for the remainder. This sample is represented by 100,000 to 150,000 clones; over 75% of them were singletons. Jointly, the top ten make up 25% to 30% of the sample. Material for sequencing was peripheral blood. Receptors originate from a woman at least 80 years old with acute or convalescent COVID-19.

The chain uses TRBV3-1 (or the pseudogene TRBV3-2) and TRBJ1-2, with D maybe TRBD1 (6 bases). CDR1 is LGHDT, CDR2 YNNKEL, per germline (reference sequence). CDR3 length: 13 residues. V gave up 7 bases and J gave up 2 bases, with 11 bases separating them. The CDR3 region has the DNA TGTGCCAGCACCGACAGGAAGAACTATGGCTACACCTTC. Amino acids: CASTDRKNYGYTF.

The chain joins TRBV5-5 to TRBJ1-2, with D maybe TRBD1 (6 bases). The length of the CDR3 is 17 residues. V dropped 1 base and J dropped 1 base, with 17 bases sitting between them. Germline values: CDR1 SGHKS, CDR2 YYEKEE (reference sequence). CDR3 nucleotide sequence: TGTGCCAGCAGCTTGATTGGACAGACACTTCTTAACTATGGCTACACCTTC. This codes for CASSLIGQTLLNYGYTF. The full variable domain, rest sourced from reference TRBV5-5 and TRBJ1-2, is DAGVTQSPTHLIKTRGQQVTLRCSPISGHKSVSWYQQVLGQGPQFIFQYYEKEERGRGNFPDRFSARQFPNYSSELNVNALLLGDSALYLCASSLIGQTLLNYGYTFGSGTRLTVV.

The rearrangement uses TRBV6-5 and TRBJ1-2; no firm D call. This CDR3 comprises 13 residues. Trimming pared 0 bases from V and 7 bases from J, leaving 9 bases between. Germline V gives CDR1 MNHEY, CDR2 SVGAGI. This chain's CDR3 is CASSYSLRSGYTF. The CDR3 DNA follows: TGTGCCAGCAGTTACTCGCTCCGTAGTGGCTACACCTTC.

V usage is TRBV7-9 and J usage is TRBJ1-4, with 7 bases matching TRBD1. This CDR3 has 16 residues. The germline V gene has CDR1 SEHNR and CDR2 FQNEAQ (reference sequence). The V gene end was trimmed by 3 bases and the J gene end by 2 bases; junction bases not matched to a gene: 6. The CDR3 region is CASSLTGFQTNEKLFF. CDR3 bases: TGTGCCAGCAGCTTGACAGGGTTTCAGACTAATGAAAAACTGTTTTTT.

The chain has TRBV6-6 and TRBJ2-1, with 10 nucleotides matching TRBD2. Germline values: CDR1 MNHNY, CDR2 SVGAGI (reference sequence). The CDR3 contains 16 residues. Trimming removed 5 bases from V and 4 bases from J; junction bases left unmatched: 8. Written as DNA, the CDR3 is TGTGCCAGCAGTCGGGTAGCGGGGGGTCGTTACAATGAGCAGTTCTTC. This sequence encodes CASSRVAGGRYNEQFF.

The CDR3 DNA is TGCAGTGCCTCCGACCAAGAGACCCAGTACTTC. It is translated as CSASDQETQYF. The chain combines TRBV20-1 with TRBJ2-5; D is unresolved. The CDR3 totals 11 residues. V lost 6 bases to trimming and J lost 0 bases, with 5 bases between them. The V gene's germline CDR1 is DFQATT and CDR2 SNEGSKA (reference sequence).

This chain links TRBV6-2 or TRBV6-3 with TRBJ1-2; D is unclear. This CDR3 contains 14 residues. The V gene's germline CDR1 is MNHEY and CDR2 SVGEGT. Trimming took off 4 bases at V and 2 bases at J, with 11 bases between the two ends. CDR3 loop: CASSWAGRNYGYTF. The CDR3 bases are TGTGCCAGCAGTTGGGCAGGCAGGAACTATGGCTACACCTTC.

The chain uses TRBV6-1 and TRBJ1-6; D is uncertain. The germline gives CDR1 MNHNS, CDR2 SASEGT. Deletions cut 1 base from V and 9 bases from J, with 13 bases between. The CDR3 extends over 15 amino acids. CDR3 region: CASSEGPTGGSPLHF. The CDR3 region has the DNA TGTGCCAGCAGTGAAGGACCCACCGGAGGTTCACCCCTCCACTTT.

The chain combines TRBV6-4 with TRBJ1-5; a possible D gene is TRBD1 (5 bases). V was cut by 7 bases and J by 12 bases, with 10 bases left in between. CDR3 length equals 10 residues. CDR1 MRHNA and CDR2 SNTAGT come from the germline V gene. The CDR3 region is CASMWQGQHF. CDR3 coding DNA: TGTGCCAGCATGTGGCAGGGCCAGCATTTT.

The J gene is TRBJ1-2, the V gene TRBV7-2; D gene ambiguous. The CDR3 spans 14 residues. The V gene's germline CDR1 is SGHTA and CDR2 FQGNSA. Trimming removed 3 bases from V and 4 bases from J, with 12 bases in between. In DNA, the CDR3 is TGTGCCAGCAGCTTGTACGGGGTAGTCTATGGCTACACCTTC. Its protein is CASSLYGVVYGYTF.

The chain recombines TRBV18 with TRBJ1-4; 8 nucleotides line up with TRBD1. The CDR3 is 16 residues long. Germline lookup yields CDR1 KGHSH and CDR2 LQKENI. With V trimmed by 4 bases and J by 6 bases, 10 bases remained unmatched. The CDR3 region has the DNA TGTGCCAGCTCACACCTCACAGGGGGTCAGGATGAAAAACTGTTTTTT. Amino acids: CASSHLTGGQDEKLFF. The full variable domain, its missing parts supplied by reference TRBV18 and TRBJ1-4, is NAGVMQNPRHLVRRRGQEARLRCSPMKGHSHVYWYRQLPEEGLKFMVYLQKENIIDESGMPKERFSAEFPKEGPSILRIQQVVRGDSAAYFCASSHLTGGQDEKLFFGSGTQLSVL.

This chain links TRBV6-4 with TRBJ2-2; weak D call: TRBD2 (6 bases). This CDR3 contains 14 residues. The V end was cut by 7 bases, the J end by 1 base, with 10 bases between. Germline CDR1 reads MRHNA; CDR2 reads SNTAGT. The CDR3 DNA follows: TGTGCCAGCAAAGGAGGGCTGAACACCGGGGAGCTGTTTTTT. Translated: CASKGGLNTGELFF.